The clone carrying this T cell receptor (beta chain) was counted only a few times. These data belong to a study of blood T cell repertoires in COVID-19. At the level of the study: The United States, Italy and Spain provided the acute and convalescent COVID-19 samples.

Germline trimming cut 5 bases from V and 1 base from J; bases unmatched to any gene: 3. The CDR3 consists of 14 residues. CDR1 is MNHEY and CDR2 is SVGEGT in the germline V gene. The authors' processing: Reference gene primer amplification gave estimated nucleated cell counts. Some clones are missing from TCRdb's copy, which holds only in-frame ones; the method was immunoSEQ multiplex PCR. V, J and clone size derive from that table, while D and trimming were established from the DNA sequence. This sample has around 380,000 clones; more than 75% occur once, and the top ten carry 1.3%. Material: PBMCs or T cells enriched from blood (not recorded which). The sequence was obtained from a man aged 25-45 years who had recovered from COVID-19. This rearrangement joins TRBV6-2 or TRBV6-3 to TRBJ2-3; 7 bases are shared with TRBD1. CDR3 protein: CASSGQVRTDTQYF. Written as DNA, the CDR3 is TGTGCCAGCAGTGGACAGGTCCGCACAGATACGCAGTATTTT.